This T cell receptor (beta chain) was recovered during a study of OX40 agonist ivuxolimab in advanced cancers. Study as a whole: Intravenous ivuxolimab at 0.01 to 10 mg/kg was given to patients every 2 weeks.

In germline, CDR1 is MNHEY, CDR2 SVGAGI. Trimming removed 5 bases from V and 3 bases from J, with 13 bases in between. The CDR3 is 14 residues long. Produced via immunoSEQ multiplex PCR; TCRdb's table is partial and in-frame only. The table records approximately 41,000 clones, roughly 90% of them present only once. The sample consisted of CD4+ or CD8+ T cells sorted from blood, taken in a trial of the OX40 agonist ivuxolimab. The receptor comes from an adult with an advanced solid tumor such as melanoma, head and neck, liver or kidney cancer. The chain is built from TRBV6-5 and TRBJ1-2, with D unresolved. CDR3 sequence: CASSASYEDYGYTF. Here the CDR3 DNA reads TGTGCCAGCAGTGCCTCCTACGAAGACTATGGCTACACCTTC.